What follows describes a single TCR beta chain. This specimen belongs to a study of blood T cell repertoires in COVID-19. Participant-given clinical history determined each cohort assignment. The germline CDR1 and CDR2 sequences are MNHEY and SMNVEV (reference sequence). The CDR3 runs to 15 residues. With 2 bases removed from V and 4 bases from J, the gap between germline ends came to 14 bases. Sequencing was performed with immunoSEQ multiplex PCR; in TCRdb, only in-frame clones are kept and a portion is missing. The sample lists around 200,000 clones; 80% to 90% were seen once. Input material: PBMCs or T cells enriched from blood (not recorded which). The origin of this receptor is a woman younger than 45 who had been exposed to COVID-19. The chain couples TRBV27 to TRBJ1-2, with D perhaps TRBD1 (5 bases). The CDR3: CASSLEGQSPYGYTF. The CDR3 nucleotides are TGTGCCAGCAGTTTAGAAGGACAAAGCCCCTATGGCTACACCTTC.